Each of the 10 T cell receptor beta chains below was sequenced from the same sample in a study of cytomegalovirus exposure and HLA in healthy donors. The PCR was carried out with 60 Vbeta primers and 13 Jbeta primers. Sequencing was performed with immunoSEQ multiplex PCR; in TCRdb, only in-frame clones are kept and a portion is missing. The sample lists 100,000 to 150,000 clones; 70% to 75% were seen once. The sequencing sample was made of PBMCs. All receptors derive from a male donor in good health and CMV-seronegative.

CDR3 amino acids: CASSREITGGSSGSPYEQYF. The CDR3 DNA reads as TGTGCCAGCTCCCGAGAAATTACAGGGGGCTCTAGCGGGAGCCCCTACGAGCAGTACTTC. The J gene is TRBJ2-7, the V gene TRBV18; the D gene is possibly TRBD2 (10 bases). The V gene's germline CDR1 is KGHSH and CDR2 LQKENI. The V end lost 6 bases, the J end lost 2 bases, and 32 bases lay between the germline ends. The CDR3 spans 20 residues.

The table lists this clone with a count of one. The chain is built from TRBV9 and TRBJ2-6; 7 nucleotides align to TRBD2. There are 20 residues in the CDR3. Germline V gives CDR1 SGDLS, CDR2 YYNGEE. The J segment lost 0 bases and the V segment lost 0 bases, leaving 12 bases of the junction unmatched. CDR3 sequence reads: CASSVVASGGLGSGANVLTF. CDR3 sequence (DNA): TGTGCCAGCAGCGTAGTTGCTTCGGGGGGTTTGGGCTCTGGGGCCAACGTCCTGACTTTC.

At least ten counts were recorded for this clone. The CDR3 is CASSIGGGSEAFF. CDR3 DNA sequence: TGTGCCAGTAGTATAGGGGGAGGCTCTGAAGCTTTCTTT. The chain employs TRBV19 and TRBJ1-1; D unresolved. Per the germline V gene, CDR1 is LNHDA and CDR2 is SQIVND (reference sequence). Trimming left V 1 base short and J 6 bases short, with 9 bases between. The CDR3 contains 13 residues.

This clone was recorded once. V usage is TRBV11-3 and J usage is TRBJ1-4; 9 bases match TRBD1. Trimming took 4 bases from V and 3 from J; bases not matched to a gene: 3. Germline loops: CDR1 SGHNT, CDR2 YENEEA. CDR3 length: 15 residues. CDR3 amino acids: CASSSGTGSNEKLFF. CDR3 in DNA: TGTGCCAGCAGCTCCGGGACAGGGTCTAATGAAAAACTGTTTTTT.

This clone turned up a few times. The gene calls are TRBV28 and TRBJ1-4, with 10 bases lining up with TRBD1. The CDR3 is 15 amino acids. V lost 1 base, J lost 8 bases, and 4 bases stayed unmatched. Germline loops: CDR1 MDHEN, CDR2 SYDVKM. CDR3 sequence reads: CASSLSGTGEEKLFF. The DNA for the CDR3 is TGTGCCAGCAGTTTATCTGGGACAGGGGAAGAAAAACTGTTTTTT.

This chain connects TRBV9 to TRBJ1-4; 9 bases align to TRBD1. J gave up 6 bases and V 6 bases, and 9 bases lay outside the gene matches. Germline lookup yields CDR1 SGDLS and CDR2 YYNGEE. The CDR3 covers 15 residues. The CDR3 DNA sequence: TGTGCCAGCACCGCAGGACAGGGGTGGGATGAAAAACTGTTTTTT. Translating gives CASTAGQGWDEKLFF. Complete variable domain (other parts from reference TRBV9 and TRBJ1-4): DSGVTQTPKHLITATGQRVTLRCSPRSGDLSVYWYQQSLDQGLQFLIQYYNGEERAKGNILERFSAQQFPDLHSELNLSSLELGDSALYFCASTAGQGWDEKLFFGSGTQLSVL.

The V call is TRBV5-1, the J call TRBJ1-6, with D uncertain. V lost 2 bases to trimming and J lost 0 bases, with 6 bases between them. Per the germline V gene, CDR1 is SGHRS and CDR2 is YFSETQ. CDR3 size: 15 residues. For the CDR3, the DNA is TGCGCCAGCAGCTTTCGGAGCTCCTATAATTCACCCCTCCACTTT. As protein: CASSFRSSYNSPLHF.

The chain joins TRBV4-3 to TRBJ2-3, with 12 bases identical to TRBD2. The germline V gene has CDR1 LGHNA and CDR2 YSLEER. Germline trimming cut 2 bases from V and 2 bases from J; bases unmatched to any gene: 14. The CDR3 is 20 residues long. The CDR3 DNA reads as TGCGCCAGCAGCCAAAAAGTTCCGGGACTAGCGGGTGGACACACAGATACGCAGTATTTT. This sequence encodes CASSQKVPGLAGGHTDTQYF.

The chain has TRBV7-6 and TRBJ1-1, with 7 bases lining up with TRBD1. Germline trimming cut 5 bases from V and 5 bases from J; bases unmatched to any gene: 5. The CDR3 has 13 residues. Looked up from germline, CDR1 is SGHVS and CDR2 is FNYEAQ. In nucleotides, the CDR3 is TGTGCCAGCAGCCAGACAGGGCGGACTGAAGCTTTCTTT. This translates into CASSQTGRTEAFF.

The chain recombines TRBV6-1 with TRBJ1-5; weak D call: TRBD1 (6 bases). The CDR3 covers 16 residues. Trimming pared 2 bases from V and 6 bases from J, leaving 17 bases between. Germline CDR1 reads MNHNS; CDR2 reads SASEGT. The chain's CDR3 is CASSETDYRVGQPQHF. CDR3 nucleotide sequence: TGTGCCAGCAGTGAAACGGATTACAGGGTAGGTCAGCCCCAGCATTTT.